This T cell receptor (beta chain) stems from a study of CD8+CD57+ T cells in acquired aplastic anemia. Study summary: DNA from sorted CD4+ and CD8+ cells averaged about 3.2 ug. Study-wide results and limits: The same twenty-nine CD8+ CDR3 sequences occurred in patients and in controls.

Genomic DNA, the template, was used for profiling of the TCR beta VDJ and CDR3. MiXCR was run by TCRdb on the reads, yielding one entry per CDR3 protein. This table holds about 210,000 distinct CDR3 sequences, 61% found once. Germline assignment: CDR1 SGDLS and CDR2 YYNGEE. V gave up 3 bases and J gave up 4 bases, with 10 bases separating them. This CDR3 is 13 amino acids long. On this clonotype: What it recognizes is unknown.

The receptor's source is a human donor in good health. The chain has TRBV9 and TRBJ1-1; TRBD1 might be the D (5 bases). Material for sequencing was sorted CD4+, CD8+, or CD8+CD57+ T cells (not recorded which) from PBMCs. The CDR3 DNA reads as TGTGCCAGCAGCGCAAGACAGTCCACTGAAGCTTTCTTT. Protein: CASSARQSTEAFF.